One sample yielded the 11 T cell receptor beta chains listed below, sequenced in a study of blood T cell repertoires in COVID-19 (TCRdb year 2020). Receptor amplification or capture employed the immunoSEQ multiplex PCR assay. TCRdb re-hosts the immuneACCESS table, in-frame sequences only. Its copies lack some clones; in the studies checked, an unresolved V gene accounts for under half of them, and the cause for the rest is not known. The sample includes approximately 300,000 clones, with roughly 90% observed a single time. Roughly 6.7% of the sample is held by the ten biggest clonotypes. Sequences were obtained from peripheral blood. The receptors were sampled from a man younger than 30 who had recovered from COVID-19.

Here the CDR3 reads CASSLQFGNTIYF. The DNA for the CDR3 is TGTGCCAGCAGCTTACAGTTTGGAAACACCATATATTTT. The rearrangement joins TRBV7-8 to TRBJ1-3; D unclear. V was trimmed by 2 bases and J by 3 bases, leaving 5 bases between them. Germline CDR1 SGHVS, CDR2 FQNEAQ. This CDR3 region has 13 residues.

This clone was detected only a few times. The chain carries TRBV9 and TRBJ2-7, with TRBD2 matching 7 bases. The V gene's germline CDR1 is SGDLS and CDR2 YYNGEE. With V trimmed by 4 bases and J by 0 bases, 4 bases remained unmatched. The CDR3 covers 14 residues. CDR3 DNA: TGTGCCAGCAGCCCATGGGGGGGCTCCTACGAGCAGTACTTC. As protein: CASSPWGGSYEQYF.

CDR3 bases: TGTGCCAGCAGCCCGGGACAGGGGGGCCTTTACGAGCAGTACTTC. Translation: CASSPGQGGLYEQYF. V and J are TRBV6-2 or TRBV6-3 and TRBJ2-7; TRBD1 aligns across 11 bases. Trimming took 6 bases from V and 4 from J; bases not matched to a gene: 8. This CDR3 comprises 15 residues. CDR1 and CDR2 (germline): MNHEY, SVGEGT.

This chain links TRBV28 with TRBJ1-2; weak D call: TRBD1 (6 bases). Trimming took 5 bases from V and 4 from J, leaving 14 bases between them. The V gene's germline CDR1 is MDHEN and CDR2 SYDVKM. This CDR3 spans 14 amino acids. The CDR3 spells CASSPPGDGYGYTF. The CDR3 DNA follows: TGTGCCAGCAGTCCCCCAGGGGACGGCTATGGCTACACCTTC.

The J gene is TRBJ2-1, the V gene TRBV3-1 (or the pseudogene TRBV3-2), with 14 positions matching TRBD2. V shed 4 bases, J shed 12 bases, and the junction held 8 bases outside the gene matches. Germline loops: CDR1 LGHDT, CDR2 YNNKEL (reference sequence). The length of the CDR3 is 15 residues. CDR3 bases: TGTGCCAGCAGCCCGGGACTAGCGGGGGCGCTCGGGCAGTTCTTC. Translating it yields CASSPGLAGALGQFF.

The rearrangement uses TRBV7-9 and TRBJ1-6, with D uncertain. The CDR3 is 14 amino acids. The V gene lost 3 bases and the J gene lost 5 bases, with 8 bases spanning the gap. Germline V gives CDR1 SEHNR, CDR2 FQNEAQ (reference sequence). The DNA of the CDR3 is TGTGCCAGCAGCTTTGAGGGTGATAATTCACCCCTCCACTTT. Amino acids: CASSFEGDNSPLHF.

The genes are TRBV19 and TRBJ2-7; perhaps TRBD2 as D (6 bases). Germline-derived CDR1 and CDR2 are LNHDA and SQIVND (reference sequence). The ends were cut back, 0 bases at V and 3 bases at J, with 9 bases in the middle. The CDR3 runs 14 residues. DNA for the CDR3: TGTGCCAGTAGTATAGAGGCGGGATTCTACGAGCAGTACTTC. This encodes CASSIEAGFYEQYF.

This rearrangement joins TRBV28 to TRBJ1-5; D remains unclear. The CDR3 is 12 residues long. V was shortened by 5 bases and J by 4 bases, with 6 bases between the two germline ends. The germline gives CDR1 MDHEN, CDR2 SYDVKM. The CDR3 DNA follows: TGTGCCAGCAGTCTACTAAATCAGCCCCAGCATTTT. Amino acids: CASSLLNQPQHF.

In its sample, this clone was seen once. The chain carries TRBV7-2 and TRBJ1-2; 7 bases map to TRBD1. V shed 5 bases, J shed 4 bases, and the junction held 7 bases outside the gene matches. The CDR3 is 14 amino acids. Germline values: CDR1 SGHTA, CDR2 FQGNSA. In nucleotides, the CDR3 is TGTGCCAGCAGCGCCCGACAGGGTTCCTATGGCTACACCTTC. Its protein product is CASSARQGSYGYTF.

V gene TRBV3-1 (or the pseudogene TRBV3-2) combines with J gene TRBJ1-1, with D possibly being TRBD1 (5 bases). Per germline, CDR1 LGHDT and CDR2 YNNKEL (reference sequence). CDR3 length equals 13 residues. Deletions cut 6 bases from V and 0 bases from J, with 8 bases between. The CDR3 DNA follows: TGTGCCAGCAGTGGGGGGGTGAACACTGAAGCTTTCTTT. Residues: CASSGGVNTEAFF.

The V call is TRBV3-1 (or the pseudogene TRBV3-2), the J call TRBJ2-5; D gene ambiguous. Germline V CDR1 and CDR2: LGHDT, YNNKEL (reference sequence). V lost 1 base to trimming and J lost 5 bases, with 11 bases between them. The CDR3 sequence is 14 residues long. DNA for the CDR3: TGTGCCAGCAGCCAAGGGGTGCGGCAGGAGACCCAGTACTTC. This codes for CASSQGVRQETQYF.